The present TCR beta chain was sequenced within a study of CD8 T cells in Susac syndrome (dated by TCRdb to the late 2010s). Context from the whole study: The study used repertoire sequencing to test whether antigen drove CD8+ T cell activation and differentiation in Susac syndrome. The clonality of the CD8+ T cell repertoire was compared across about 12 healthy donors, some 14 Susac syndrome patients and under 19 multiple sclerosis patients.

RNA was extracted using the RNeasy kit, and roughly 0.45 to 1 microgram was reverse transcribed with random hexamers. The immunoSEQ multiplex PCR assay, which covers 54 Vbeta and 13 Jbeta segments, was used to amplify TCR beta CDR3 regions. PCR amplification bias was corrected using a synthetic template baseline for primer optimization and computational correction. The source study handled its data this way. Reads were annotated to V, D and J genes per IMGT and analyzed with immunoSEQ Analyzer, keeping only productive sequences. Clonality was computed as one minus Shannon entropy normalized by log2 of the number of productive unique sequences. Public and private clones were assessed among the 100 most prevalent clones of each patient and control. Clones were defined as Susac-specific if absent from the healthy and MS cohorts, from 1052 published viral clones and from other ImmuneACCESS disease sequences. Using fastp at Q25 and MiXCR, TCRdb reprocessed the public reads and kept productive beta chains. Each entry is one CDR3 protein sequence, shown with its most common DNA and genes. The V and J calls were determined by TCRdb, not by the authors. Recorded for this sample are 250,000 to 350,000 distinct CDR3 sequences; around 83% of them occurred a single time. Approximately 0.11% of the sample goes to the ten largest clones.

In regard to this clonotype: Its antigen is still unknown. No quality values exist for individual bases; no much larger clone is one base distant.

There are 16 amino acids in the CDR3, from cysteine to phenylalanine inclusive. The entry retains the CDR3 DNA only, 48 bases that are in frame from base 1. Trimming removed 0 bases from V and 2 bases from J, leaving 14 bases between the germline ends. Via the germline V gene, CDR1 is MGHRA and CDR2 YSYEKL. Peripheral blood CD8+ and CD4+ T cells from healthy donors, Susac syndrome patients and multiple sclerosis patients were profiled by high-throughput TCR beta sequencing. The multiple sclerosis controls were treatment-naive patients whose relapsing-remitting disease, either stable or active, fulfilled the revised McDonald criteria. Bulk CD8+ and CD4+ T cells were purified by magnetic negative isolation, whereas CD8+ TEMRA cells were enriched by FACS. Blood was collected in EDTA tubes and processed within 24 hours, with PBMCs isolated through density gradient centrifugation. PBMCs intended for TCR sequencing were frozen in liquid nitrogen and were later thawed in a 37 degrees C water bath. The sorted or isolated CD4+, CD8+ and CD8+ TEMRA cells reached a purity of at least 90%.

The full study reports these points: The TCR sequencing and HLA analysis was acknowledged to have included a relatively small number of individuals.

Recombination linked TRBV4-1 to TRBJ2-7; TRBD1 could be the D gene, as 5 bases match. The receptor's source is a human donor with multiple sclerosis. Sequencing input: CD8+ T cells from PBMCs. The CDR3 here reads CASSQEVSRATYEQYF. The DNA is TGCGCCAGCAGCCAAGAAGTGAGCAGGGCGACCTACGAGCAGTACTTC.